Listed below are T cell receptor beta chains from one sample, sequenced in a study of cytomegalovirus exposure and HLA in healthy donors. Some clones are missing from TCRdb's copy, which holds only in-frame ones; the method was immunoSEQ multiplex PCR. The sample carries hundreds of thousands of clones, around 90% recorded once. The sample comprised PBMCs. These TCRs come from a woman aged 18 to 35 in good health and CMV-seronegative. Each CDR3 is given with its conserved first and last residue. D genes are given only for firm matches. Clone size is given for some rows only: seen once, a few or many times, or a class if the clone is expanded.

>TRBD1|TRBJ1-3|.|TRBV27
CASSLVFDRTGIGNTIYF
TGTGCCAGCAGTTTGGTTTTCGACCGGACAGGGATTGGAAACACCATATATTTT
>.|TRBJ1-5|.|TRBV14
CASSQVAEGRQPQHF
TGTGCCAGCAGCCAAGTCGCTGAAGGGAGGCAGCCCCAGCATTTT
>.|TRBJ2-1|.|TRBV5-1
CASSTMTSSYNEQFF
TGCGCCAGCAGCACTATGACGAGCTCCTACAATGAGCAGTTCTTC
>TRBD1|TRBJ2-5|.|TRBV18
CASSLLTGGQETQYF
TGTGCCAGCTCACTCCTTACAGGGGGGCAAGAGACCCAGTACTTC
>.|TRBJ1-2|.|TRBV6-5
CASHLGGAGVSGYTF
TGTGCCAGTCACTTGGGAGGGGCGGGAGTATCTGGCTACACCTTC
>TRBD1|TRBJ1-4|.|TRBV6-1
CASRWTGDEKLFF
TGTGCCAGCAGATGGACAGGCGATGAAAAACTGTTTTTT
>.|TRBJ1-6|.|TRBV5-6
CASSFVRSSYNSPLHF
TGTGCCAGCAGCTTCGTCAGAAGCTCCTATAATTCACCCCTCCACTTT
>.|TRBJ1-2|.|TRBV5-1
CASSPTAYPQGYTF
TGCGCCAGCAGCCCGACAGCTTACCCCCAGGGCTACACCTTC
>.|TRBJ2-7|.|TRBV11-2
CASSLVGGAYEQYF
TGTGCCAGCAGCTTAGTCGGAGGGGCCTACGAGCAGTACTTC
>.|TRBJ1-1|few|TRBV16
CASSQLLRPADMNTEAFF
TGTGCCAGCAGCCAATTATTGCGCCCCGCCGATATGAACACTGAAGCTTTCTTT
>TRBD2|TRBJ2-5|.|TRBV7-6
CASSLEGLEYQETQYF
TGTGCCAGCAGCTTAGAGGGACTAGAGTACCAAGAGACCCAGTACTTC
>.|TRBJ2-5|.|TRBV7-6
CASSLFGEVGETQYF
TGTGCCAGCAGCTTATTTGGGGAGGTGGGAGAGACCCAGTACTTC
>.|TRBJ1-5|.|TRBV6-1
CASSSRLSNQPQHF
TGTGCCAGCAGTTCACGACTTAGCAATCAGCCCCAGCATTTT
>.|TRBJ2-7|.|TRBV18
CASSPEGSTSYEQYF
TGTGCCAGCTCACCGGAGGGTAGCACCTCCTACGAGCAGTACTTC
>.|TRBJ2-1|.|TRBV7-2
CASSLGGPSRGQFF
TGTGCCAGCAGCTTGGGGGGACCTAGCCGAGGGCAGTTCTTC
>TRBD1|TRBJ1-1|once|TRBV27
CASSFYGQGGTEAFF
TGTGCCAGCAGTTTTTATGGACAGGGGGGCACTGAAGCTTTCTTT
>.|TRBJ1-1|few|TRBV4-1
CASSSLRGALNTEAFF
TGCGCCAGCAGCTCACTCCGGGGGGCCTTGAACACTGAAGCTTTCTTT
>TRBD1|TRBJ1-1|.|TRBV7-3
CASSSHRGQNTEAFF
TGTGCCAGCAGCTCGCACAGGGGCCAGAACACTGAAGCTTTCTTT
>TRBD2|TRBJ2-1|.|TRBV6-5
CASIGLAGGRNEQFF
TGTGCCAGCATTGGACTAGCGGGGGGGCGGAATGAGCAGTTCTTC
>.|TRBJ2-3|.|TRBV27
CASSHRSQVATDTQYF
TGTGCCAGCAGCCACCGATCACAGGTGGCCACAGATACGCAGTATTTT
>.|TRBJ1-1|.|TRBV7-3
CASSPAQVTNTEAFF
TGTGCCAGCAGCCCCGCTCAGGTGACGAACACTGAAGCTTTCTTT
>TRBD1|TRBJ2-6|.|TRBV4-2
CASSLFAGTGGSGANVLTF
TGTGCCAGCAGCCTCTTCGCCGGGACAGGGGGCTCTGGGGCCAACGTCCTGACTTTC
>.|TRBJ1-2|.|TRBV5-4
CASSLAFGQGYGYTF
TGTGCCAGCAGCTTGGCTTTCGGGCAGGGTTATGGCTACACCTTC
>.|TRBJ2-3|once|TRBV30
CAWSAHPAWSGGVYTQYF
TGTGCCTGGAGTGCCCACCCCGCGTGGAGTGGGGGCGTTTATACGCAGTATTTT